The following is a T cell receptor (beta chain) sequence with its context. The entry originates in a study of CD8 T cells in Susac syndrome. The RNA, about 0.5 to 1 ug, was put through reverse transcription using random hexamers. MiXCR, run by TCRdb on the immunoSEQ multiplex PCR reads, gives a single entry per CDR3 protein. Of about 140,000 distinct CDR3 sequences detected, 85% to 95% appear once; the ten largest clones hold more than 0.15%. The TCR originated in a human donor with Susac syndrome. The sample comprised CD8+ T cells from PBMCs.

CDR3 in amino acids: CSARDPSGRSFSDEQFF. The CDR3 bases are TGCAGTGCTAGAGATCCTAGCGGGAGGTCCTTTTCTGATGAGCAGTTCTTC. The V and J genes are TRBV20-1 and TRBJ2-1; 11 bases map to TRBD2. Germline-derived CDR1 and CDR2 are DFQATT and SNEGSKA (reference sequence). The CDR3 extends over 17 amino acids. V dropped 0 bases and J dropped 8; count of bases not matched to a gene: 12.